Detailed here is one T cell receptor beta chain. Its antigen is still unknown. A read error may account for a junction end that differs from germline. TCRdb processed the 5' RACE reads anew with MiXCR; each CDR3 protein has one entry. The sample has approximately 37,000 distinct CDR3 sequences; approximately 19% are singletons. Naive CD4+ T cells were purified with Tregs depleted by CD25. Whole-study results and caveats: Larger-cohort validation covered only one TCR beta V-J rearrangement. Tumor Treg TCRs overlapped most with tumor naive CD4+ cells. Tumor memory CD4+ T cell TCR gene usage clustered with blood and lymph node memory CD4+ cells and lymph node naive CD4+ cells.

Germline V gives CDR1 SGHTA, CDR2 FQGTGA. The CDR3 is 15 residues long. The chain joins TRBV7-3 to TRBJ2-1; TRBD1 aligns across 10 bases. This TCR derives from a female donor with breast cancer. The sequenced sample was naive CD4+ T cells sorted from a lymph node. Specified subset: naive CD4+ T cells, CD4+CD45RA+CD25-. CDR3 bases: TGTGCCGGCAGCGCGAACCGACAGGGGGCAAAGGAGCAGTTCTTC. Translating it yields CAGSANRQGAKEQFF. The variable domain in full, completed from reference TRBV7-3 and TRBJ2-1, reads GAGVSQTPSNKVTEKGKYVELRCDPISGHTALYWYRQSLGQGPEFLIYFQGTGAADDSGLPNDRFFAVRPEGSVSTLKIQRTERGDSAVYLCAGSANRQGAKEQFFGPGTRLTVL.